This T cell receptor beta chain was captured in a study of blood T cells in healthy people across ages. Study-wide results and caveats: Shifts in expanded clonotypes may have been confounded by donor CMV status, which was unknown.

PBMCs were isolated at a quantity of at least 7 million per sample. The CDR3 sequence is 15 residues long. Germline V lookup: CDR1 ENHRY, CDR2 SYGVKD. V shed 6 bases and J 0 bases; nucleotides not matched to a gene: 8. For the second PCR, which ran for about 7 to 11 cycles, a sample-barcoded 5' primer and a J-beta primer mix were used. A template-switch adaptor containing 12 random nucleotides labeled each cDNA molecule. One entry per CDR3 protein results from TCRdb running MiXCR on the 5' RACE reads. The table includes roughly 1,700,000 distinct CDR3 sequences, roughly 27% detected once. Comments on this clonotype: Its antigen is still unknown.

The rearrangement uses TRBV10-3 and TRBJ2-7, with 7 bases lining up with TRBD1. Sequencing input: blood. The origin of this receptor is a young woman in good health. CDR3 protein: CAIRAGTAFSYEQYF. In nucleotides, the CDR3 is TGTGCCATCAGGGCCGGGACAGCCTTCTCCTACGAGCAGTACTTC.